This T cell receptor beta chain was sequenced during a study of blood T cell repertoires in COVID-19. Study overall: Specimens from acute and convalescent COVID-19 originated in the United States, Italy and Spain. Sources were T cells, B-cell-depleted T cells, or PBMCs; the material itself was cDNA or gDNA.

This CDR3 has 14 residues. The germline gives CDR1 KGHDR, CDR2 SFDVKD. V gave up 0 bases and J gave up 6 bases, with 10 bases separating them. The assay was immunoSEQ multiplex PCR, and TCRdb's table has in-frame clones only and misses some. The sample lists a few hundred thousand clones; about 86% were seen once. All enrollees were roughly 18 to 90 years old and from some 24 US areas. Cohorts were assigned according to the clinical history that participants reported. Sequencing was done on a sample of PBMCs or T cells enriched from blood (not recorded which). J is TRBJ1-2 and V is TRBV24-1; D might be TRBD1 (5 bases). This TCR came from a young man with acute COVID-19. The CDR3 sequence: CATSDLWGRNGYTF. The CDR3 DNA is TGTGCCACCAGTGATTTGTGGGGGAGGAATGGCTACACCTTC.